The entry below describes one T cell receptor (beta chain). The antigen is unknown. The source of the sample is a study of T cell responses to AZD1222 COVID-19 vaccine. TCRdb's table, derived via immunoSEQ multiplex PCR, lists solely in-frame clones and lacks some. The data hold 60,000 to 80,000 clones, with around 90% observed a single time. Findings of the study overall: Just a handful of people given AZD1222 tested seropositive at baseline. The study sampled repertoires only after the peak T cell response. White British people made up most donors, females outnumbered males, and clonal diversity was possibly underestimated.

The clonotype comes from an adult in good health. Source: peripheral blood, taken on day 0 of AZD1222 vaccination.

This chain's CDR3 is CASSLGVTGATGELFF. CDR3 sequence (DNA): TGCGCCAGCAGCTTGGGGGTGACAGGAGCCACCGGGGAGCTGTTTTTT. This rearrangement joins TRBV5-1 to TRBJ2-2, with TRBD1 as a possible D gene (6 bases). Germline CDR1 and CDR2: SGHRS and YFSETQ. This CDR3 is built from 16 residues. With 0 bases removed from V and 4 bases from J, the gap between germline ends came to 13 bases.